Listed below are T cell receptor beta chains from one sample, sequenced in a study of shared clonotypes between healthy human individuals. TCRdb's table, derived via immunoSEQ multiplex PCR, lists solely in-frame clones and lacks some. The repertoire has a few hundred thousand clones, just over 65% of them found once; the top ten carry around 10%. Sample: memory CD4+ T cells sorted from blood. The origin of the receptors is a man aged 25-40 years in good health. Each CDR3 is given with its conserved first and last residue. The order of the fields is V gene, J gene, D gene, clone size, CDR3 protein, CDR3 DNA. The D gene is left open where the match is weak. Some rows have no size entry. The others give once, few or many, or a class for an expanded clone.

TRBV12-5	TRBJ2-1	TRBD2	.	CASGLTAGDYNEQFF	TGTGCTAGTGGTTTGACGGCGGGAGACTACAATGAGCAGTTCTTC
TRBV18	TRBJ2-1	.	.	CASSPPPRNEQFF	TGTGCCAGCTCACCACCTCCTCGCAATGAGCAGTTCTTC
TRBV5-6	TRBJ1-1	.	.	CASSLWTENTEAFF	TGTGCCAGCAGCTTATGGACCGAGAACACTGAAGCTTTCTTT
TRBV5-1	TRBJ2-1	.	.	CASSPDGNEQFF	TGCGCCAGCAGTCCGGACGGCAATGAGCAGTTCTTC
TRBV6-5	TRBJ2-1	.	.	CASHSYNEQFF	TGTGCCTCCCACTCCTACAATGAGCAGTTCTTC
TRBV27	TRBJ2-5	.	.	CASSKGTLTQETQYF	TGTGCCAGCAGCAAAGGGACTCTAACCCAAGAGACCCAGTACTTC
TRBV6-1	TRBJ2-1	.	.	CASSSFGGYNEQFF	TGTGCCAGCAGTTCCTTCGGGGGATACAATGAGCAGTTCTTC
TRBV15	TRBJ2-4	.	.	CATRPPGFLAKNIQYF	TGTGCCACCCGTCCACCCGGGTTTCTAGCCAAAAACATTCAGTACTTC
TRBV7-6	TRBJ2-3	.	.	CASSLGAGLDTQYF	TGTGCCAGCAGCTTAGGGGCCGGCCTAGATACGCAGTATTTT
TRBV11-2	TRBJ2-5	.	.	CASSPTGGIETQYF	TGTGCCAGCAGCCCCACGGGGGGCATAGAGACCCAGTACTTC
TRBV6-1	TRBJ2-1	TRBD1	few	CASSEDRDRGEQFF	TGTGCCAGCAGTGAAGATAGGGACAGGGGTGAGCAGTTCTTC
TRBV30	TRBJ2-7	.	few	CAWGVYEQYF	TGTGCCTGGGGAGTATACGAGCAGTACTTC
TRBV10-1	TRBJ1-1	TRBD1	.	CASMAGGGTEAFF	TGCGCCAGCATGGCAGGGGGGGGCACTGAAGCTTTCTTT
TRBV5-1	TRBJ2-3	.	.	CASSLSGAGNTDTQYF	TGCGCCAGCAGCTTATCAGGGGCTGGAAACACAGATACGCAGTATTTT
TRBV14	TRBJ2-7	.	.	CASSQGGVRTGEQYF	TGTGCCAGCAGCCAAGGAGGGGTAAGGACCGGCGAGCAGTACTTC
TRBV7-3	TRBJ2-3	.	.	CASSFLTGKDTQYF	TGTGCCAGCAGCTTCCTTACGGGGAAGGATACGCAGTATTTT
TRBV9	TRBJ2-3	.	few	CASSVATKTSTDTQYF	TGTGCCAGCAGCGTAGCTACAAAGACTAGCACAGATACGCAGTATTTT
TRBV29-1	TRBJ2-3	TRBD2	once	CSVDSQRGSTDTQYF	TGCAGCGTTGATTCACAGCGGGGAAGCACAGATACGCAGTATTTT
TRBV12-5	TRBJ1-2	.	.	CASGSRGQDGYTF	TGTGCTAGTGGTTCCCGGGGGCAGGATGGCTACACCTTC
TRBV7-2	TRBJ2-2	TRBD2	.	CASSSHAGGAAGELFF	TGTGCCAGCAGCTCCCATGCGGGAGGGGCGGCCGGGGAGCTGTTTTTT
TRBV5-5	TRBJ2-7	.	.	CASSSSTGSYEQYF	TGTGCCAGCAGCTCGTCGACGGGCTCCTACGAGCAGTACTTC
TRBV2	TRBJ2-7	TRBD2	few	CASSGLADNYEQYF	TGTGCCAGCAGTGGACTAGCGGACAACTACGAGCAGTACTTC
TRBV2	TRBJ1-5	.	once	CASSVDTLNQPQHF	TGTGCCAGCAGTGTGGACACTCTAAATCAGCCCCAGCATTTT
TRBV6-1	TRBJ1-5	.	.	CATTGDTASPQHF	TGTGCCACCACGGGGGACACCGCCTCCCCCCAGCATTTT
TRBV10-1	TRBJ2-1	.	medium-sized	CASSERRLALEQFF	TGCGCCAGCAGTGAGAGGAGATTAGCCTTAGAGCAGTTCTTC
TRBV19	TRBJ2-7	.	.	CASSIVLFGADYEQYF	TGTGCCAGTAGTATCGTCCTATTTGGTGCGGATTACGAGCAGTACTTC
TRBV28	TRBJ1-5	.	.	CASSWNQPQHF	TGTGCCAGCAGTTGGAATCAGCCCCAGCATTTT
TRBV9	TRBJ2-5	TRBD2	.	CASSTGLAVETQYF	TGTGCCAGCAGCACGGGACTAGCGGTAGAGACCCAGTACTTC
TRBV7-2	TRBJ2-7	.	.	CASRLGHVDSYEQYF	TGTGCCAGCAGGTTAGGGCATGTTGACTCCTACGAGCAGTACTTC
TRBV11-3	TRBJ2-4	.	.	CASSLAGVDIQYF	TGTGCCAGCAGCTTAGCCGGGGTTGACATTCAGTACTTC
TRBV11-2	TRBJ1-1	.	.	CASSPGGRSNTEAFF	TGTGCCAGCAGCCCTGGCGGGAGAAGCAACACTGAAGCTTTCTTT
TRBV9	TRBJ2-5	TRBD1	.	CASSSGTGVFWGEETQYF	TGTGCCAGCAGCTCAGGGACAGGGGTTTTCTGGGGTGAAGAGACCCAGTACTTC
TRBV5-1	TRBJ2-5	.	few	CASSLATGQLEETQYF	TGCGCCAGCAGCTTGGCTACAGGACAGCTAGAAGAGACCCAGTACTTC
TRBV2	TRBJ2-7	TRBD2	few	CASRATSGRSYEQYF	TGTGCCAGCAGGGCGACTAGCGGGAGGTCCTACGAGCAGTACTTC
TRBV6-5	TRBJ2-4	TRBD1	.	CASSPGTGRNIQYF	TGTGCCAGCAGTCCCGGGACAGGACGAAACATTCAGTACTTC
TRBV6-1	TRBJ1-1	.	.	CASSIRQSITEAFF	TGTGCCAGCAGCATTAGACAGTCGATCACTGAAGCTTTCTTT
TRBV5-1	TRBJ2-7	.	few	CASSIDRTGYEQYF	TGCGCCAGCAGTATCGACAGGACGGGGTACGAGCAGTACTTC
TRBV15	TRBJ2-1	TRBD2	many	CATSREAGEYNEQFF	TGTGCCACCAGCAGAGAAGCGGGAGAATACAATGAGCAGTTCTTC
TRBV5-6	TRBJ2-1	.	.	CASSQVNEQFF	TGTGCCAGCAGCCAAGTTAATGAGCAGTTCTTC
TRBV29-1	TRBJ2-1	.	few	CSGQMANEQFF	TGCAGCGGGCAGATGGCGAATGAGCAGTTCTTC
TRBV2	TRBJ1-2	.	.	CASSEGAQDLFNYGYTF	TGTGCCAGCAGTGAAGGCGCACAGGACCTTTTTAACTATGGCTACACCTTC
TRBV5-1	TRBJ2-2	TRBD1	once	CASSWTGGGTGELFF	TGCGCCAGCAGCTGGACAGGGGGAGGCACCGGGGAGCTGTTTTTT
TRBV5-1	TRBJ1-2	TRBD1	.	CASSEDRGVYGYTF	TGCGCCAGCAGCGAGGACAGGGGAGTATATGGCTACACCTTC
TRBV19	TRBJ2-7	.	.	CASSIRGDEQYF	TGTGCCAGTAGTATAAGGGGGGATGAGCAGTACTTC
TRBV2	TRBJ1-5	.	.	CASSEGQGANQPQHF	TGTGCCAGCAGTGAAGGCCAGGGCGCCAATCAGCCCCAGCATTTT
TRBV7-9	TRBJ1-1	TRBD1	.	CASSFRTGVNTEAFF	TGTGCCAGCAGCTTCAGGACAGGGGTGAACACTGAAGCTTTCTTT
TRBV5-1	TRBJ2-5	TRBD1	.	CASTNRGGETQYF	TGCGCCAGCACCAACAGGGGCGGTGAGACCCAGTACTTC